These 21 T cell receptor beta chains originate from one sample sequenced in a study of T-cell reconstitution after alpha-beta-depleted transplantation in children. The authors prepared the TCRbeta library with unique molecular identifiers. MiXCR was run by TCRdb on the PCR reads, yielding one entry per CDR3 protein. Among about 130,000 distinct CDR3 sequences listed, about 9.6% were seen once. The sample here was PBMCs, mostly from graft donor cells, taken 180 days after TCRalphabeta/CD19-depleted stem cell transplant. The origin of the receptors is a girl younger than two who had a stem cell transplant for combined immunodeficiency, so the T cells may come from the graft donor.

This clonotype was recorded many times. The chain recombines TRBV5-6 with TRBJ2-1; D might be TRBD1 or TRBD2, each matching 5 bases. There are 14 residues in the CDR3. The V gene's germline CDR1 is SGHDT and CDR2 YYEEEE. Trimming stripped 2 bases from V and 7 bases from J, with 13 bases between. CDR3 residues: CASSFGTARNEQFF. DNA for the CDR3: TGTGCCAGCAGCTTCGGGACGGCCCGAAATGAGCAGTTCTTC.

This chain links TRBV10-3 with TRBJ1-5; D unclear. V was clipped by 0 bases and J by 8 bases, with 17 bases between them. Germline V lookup: CDR1 ENHRY, CDR2 SYGVKD. The CDR3 loop spans 16 amino acids. For the CDR3, the DNA is TGTGCCATCAGTGAGTCGGAGGATTGGGGTTATAAGCCCCAGCATTTT. This codes for CAISESEDWGYKPQHF.

CDR3 nucleotide sequence: TGTGCCAGCAGTCCGACGACAGGGATTCTGACCGGGGAGCTGTTTTTT. Translated, it gives CASSPTTGILTGELFF. V is TRBV27 and J is TRBJ2-2, with 7 bases that match TRBD1. This CDR3 is built from 16 residues. The V gene end was trimmed by 5 bases and the J gene end by 5 bases; junction bases not matched to a gene: 11. Germline V gene lookup returns CDR1 MNHEY and CDR2 SMNVEV (reference sequence).

This clonotype came up a few times. The chain carries TRBV11-2 and TRBJ2-2; no reliable D call. The CDR3 extends over 15 amino acids. The V gene lost 0 bases and the J gene lost 7 bases, with 12 bases spanning the gap. Germline CDR1 is SGHAT and CDR2 is FQNNGV. CDR3 sequence: CASSLELGTVGELFF. In DNA form, the CDR3 reads TGTGCCAGCAGCTTAGAGCTGGGCACGGTCGGGGAGCTGTTTTTT.

This clonotype showed up just a few times. The chain joins TRBV7-9 to TRBJ2-7; 8 bases fit TRBD1. J lost 3 bases, V lost 3 bases, and 7 bases had no gene match. Germline V CDR1 and CDR2: SEHNR, FQNEAQ (reference sequence). The CDR3 is made up of 15 amino acids. The CDR3: CASSFAGGPLYEQYF. In DNA, the CDR3 is TGTGCCAGCAGCTTCGCAGGGGGCCCCCTCTACGAGCAGTACTTC. The entire variable domain, with the rest obtained from reference TRBV7-9 and TRBJ2-7, is as follows: DTGVSQNPRHKITKRGQNVTFRCDPISEHNRLYWYRQTLGQGPEFLTYFQNEAQLEKSRLLSDRFSAERPKGSFSTLEIQRTEQGDSAMYLCASSFAGGPLYEQYFGPGTRLTVT.

V usage is TRBV7-2 and J usage is TRBJ2-1; 10 bases align to TRBD1. The CDR3 extends over 15 amino acids. The ends lost 6 bases at V and 4 bases at J; junction bases unmatched: 6. Per germline, CDR1 SGHTA and CDR2 FQGNSA. The CDR3 nucleotides read TGTGCCAGCAGTTCCGACAGGGGGCTATACAATGAGCAGTTCTTC. It specifies CASSSDRGLYNEQFF.

The chain uses TRBV29-1 and TRBJ2-5, with TRBD2 identical over 8 bases. Germline-derived CDR1 and CDR2 are SQVTM and ANQGSEA. V lost 6 bases and J lost 2; bases outside the gene matches: 2. The CDR3 has 12 amino acids. The chain's CDR3 is CSVGLVQETQYF. The DNA for the CDR3 is TGCAGCGTGGGACTAGTTCAAGAGACCCAGTACTTC.

The chain employs TRBV20-1 and TRBJ1-1; a possible D gene is TRBD1 (6 bases). Germline V gene sequence: CDR1 DFQATT, CDR2 SNEGSKA (reference sequence). V was clipped by 6 bases and J by 4 bases, with 18 bases between them. The CDR3 totals 14 residues. The CDR3 DNA reads as TGCAGTGCCCGAACCTGGGGGCGCGGCACTGAAGCTTTCTTT. Translated: CSARTWGRGTEAFF.

The gene calls are TRBV6-1 and TRBJ1-1; D uncertain. The CDR3 contains 11 residues. V lost 1 base and J 10 bases, leaving 7 bases between the germline ends. Germline V gene sequence: CDR1 MNHNS, CDR2 SASEGT. The CDR3 here is CASSEGGRAFF. CDR3 coding DNA: TGTGCCAGCAGTGAAGGCGGTCGAGCTTTCTTT.

There are a few counts of this clonotype. The J gene is TRBJ2-3, the V gene TRBV27; TRBD2 agrees at 7 bases. With 3 bases clipped from V and 3 bases from J, the junction kept 6 bases outside the gene matches. The CDR3 runs to 15 residues. Germline V gene lookup returns CDR1 MNHEY and CDR2 SMNVEV (reference sequence). The CDR3 bases are TGTGCCAGCAGTTTCGGCGGGGGTTGGACAGATACGCAGTATTTT. Translating gives CASSFGGGWTDTQYF.

The chain links TRBV4-2 to TRBJ2-5; D uncertain. Trimming removed 0 bases from V and 2 bases from J, with 13 bases in between. This CDR3 is 16 amino acids long. Germline CDR1 is LGHNA and CDR2 is YNFKEQ. As DNA, the CDR3 is TGTGCCAGCAGCCAAGATCATATGGTGGGGCAAGAGACCCAGTACTTC. It translates to CASSQDHMVGQETQYF.

V usage is TRBV29-1 and J usage is TRBJ2-5, with D possibly being TRBD2 (5 bases). The germline V gene has CDR1 SQVTM and CDR2 ANQGSEA. The CDR3 runs to 12 residues. Trimming left V 6 bases short and J 4 bases short, with 12 bases between. CDR3 sequence reads: CSVADWGETQYF. In nucleotides, the CDR3 is TGCAGCGTAGCGGACTGGGGAGAGACCCAGTACTTC.

There are a few counts of this clonotype. V gene TRBV5-1 combines with J gene TRBJ2-3; 8 nucleotides line up with TRBD2. J was trimmed by 6 bases and V by 0 bases; bases with no gene match: 15. The CDR3 is 18 residues long. Germline V gene lookup returns CDR1 SGHRS and CDR2 YFSETQ. CDR3 in amino acids: CASSLAKRTSLSEDTQYF. CDR3 coding DNA: TGCGCCAGCAGCTTGGCGAAACGGACTAGCTTAAGTGAGGATACGCAGTATTTT.

In its sample, this clonotype was seen a few times. This sequence joins TRBV15 and TRBJ2-5, with D maybe TRBD2 (7 bases). The germline V gene encodes CDR1 LNHNV and CDR2 YYDKDF (reference sequence). The CDR3 is 16 amino acids. V was cut by 5 bases and J by 0 bases, with 16 bases left in between. CDR3 region: CATSHNSGGYQETQYF. CDR3 nucleotide sequence: TGTGCCACCAGCCACAATTCGGGGGGCTACCAAGAGACCCAGTACTTC.

The rearrangement joins TRBV15 to TRBJ2-3, with no clear D. CDR3 size: 17 residues. V was trimmed by 0 bases and J by 3 bases, leaving 16 bases between them. The germline V gene has CDR1 LNHNV and CDR2 YYDKDF (reference sequence). The CDR3 loop reads CATSRDYSPSYTDTQYF. DNA of the CDR3: TGTGCCACCAGCAGAGATTACAGCCCTAGTTATACAGATACGCAGTATTTT.

This chain connects TRBV27 to TRBJ2-3; D is unresolved. This CDR3 contains 14 residues. Germline V CDR1 and CDR2: MNHEY, SMNVEV (reference sequence). The V gene lost 1 base and the J gene lost 2 bases, with 7 bases spanning the gap. The chain's CDR3 is CASSLYLNTDTQYF. The CDR3 DNA reads as TGTGCCAGCAGTTTATACCTCAACACAGATACGCAGTATTTT.

Concerning this clonotype itself: With a much larger clone just one base away, this may be a read error. The chain recombines TRBV12-3 or TRBV12-4 with TRBJ2-4, with 11 bases identical to TRBD2. The CDR3 covers 18 residues. CDR3 amino acids: CASSPRLAGPLAKNSQYF. The CDR3, as DNA: TGTGCCAGCAGTCCCCGACTAGCGGGGCCCTTAGCCAAAAACAGTCAGTACTTC.

J is TRBJ2-2 and V is TRBV5-4; 7 nucleotides align to TRBD2. CDR3 size: 14 residues. V gave up 2 bases and J gave up 4 bases; unmatched junction bases: 2. Germline CDR1 SGHNT, CDR2 YYREEE (reference sequence). In DNA, the CDR3 is TGTGCCAGCAGCTTAGGCGGGGGCACCGGGGAGCTGTTTTTT. Protein product: CASSLGGGTGELFF.

The chain carries TRBV20-1 and TRBJ2-7, with 10 bases fitting TRBD2. This CDR3 has 13 residues. The germline V gene encodes CDR1 DFQATT and CDR2 SNEGSKA (reference sequence). V shed 6 bases, J shed 5 bases, and the junction held 7 bases outside the gene matches. The CDR3 DNA sequence: TGCAGTGCCACAGCGGGGGGGCCTAACGAGCAGTACTTC. It specifies CSATAGGPNEQYF.

This clonotype was seen only a few times. The J gene is TRBJ2-6, the V gene TRBV11-2, with 7 bases aligning to TRBD1. Germline CDR1 is SGHAT and CDR2 is FQNNGV. The CDR3 totals 18 residues. Losses at the gene ends were 5 bases for V and 2 bases for J; bases not matched to a gene: 12. The CDR3 region has the DNA TGTGCCAGCAGCCCTAGGGTACAGGGGATGGCTGGGGCCAACGTCCTGACTTTC. Its translation: CASSPRVQGMAGANVLTF.

This clonotype was counted a few times. V and J are TRBV6-5 and TRBJ2-1; 10 bases map to TRBD2. J was trimmed by 7 bases and V by 3 bases; bases with no gene match: 6. Germline lookup yields CDR1 MNHEY and CDR2 SVGAGI. The CDR3 contains 15 residues. The CDR3 is CASSYSASGRNEQFF. As DNA, the CDR3 is TGTGCCAGCAGTTATAGTGCTAGCGGGAGAAATGAGCAGTTCTTC.